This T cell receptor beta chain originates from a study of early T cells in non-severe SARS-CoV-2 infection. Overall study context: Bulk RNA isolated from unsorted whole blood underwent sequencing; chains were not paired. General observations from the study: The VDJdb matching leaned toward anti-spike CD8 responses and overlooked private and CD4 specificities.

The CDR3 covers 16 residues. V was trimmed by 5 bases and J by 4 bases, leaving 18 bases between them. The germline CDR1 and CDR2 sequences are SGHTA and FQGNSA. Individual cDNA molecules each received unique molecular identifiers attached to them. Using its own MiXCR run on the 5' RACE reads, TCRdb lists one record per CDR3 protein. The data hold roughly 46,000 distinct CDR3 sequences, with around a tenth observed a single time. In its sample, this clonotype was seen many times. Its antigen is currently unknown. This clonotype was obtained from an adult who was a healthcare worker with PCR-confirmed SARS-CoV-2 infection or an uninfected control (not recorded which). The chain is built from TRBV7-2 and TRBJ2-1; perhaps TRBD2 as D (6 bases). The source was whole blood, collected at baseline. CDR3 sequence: CASSLAGQIQYNEQFF. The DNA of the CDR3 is TGTGCCAGCAGCCTGGCGGGGCAGATTCAGTACAATGAGCAGTTCTTC. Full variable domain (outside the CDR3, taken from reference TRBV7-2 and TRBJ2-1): GAGVSQSPSNKVTEKGKDVELRCDPISGHTALYWYRQSLGQGLEFLIYFQGNSAPDKSGLPSDRFSAERTGGSVSTLTIQRTQQEDSAVYLCASSLAGQIQYNEQFFGPGTRLTVL.